This T cell receptor (beta chain) was recorded in a study of neurological immune-mediated disorders (dated by TCRdb to 2018 to 2020). General notes on the study: Peripheral blood TCR-beta repertoires from HTLV-I-associated myelopathy (HAM/TSP) patients, multiple sclerosis patients and healthy controls were compared by UMI-based sequencing. The cohort included some 68 subjects: roughly 14 with HAM/TSP, some 34 with multiple sclerosis, and around 20 healthy controls. Alongside PBMC samples, the set of more than 80 TCR-beta libraries contained longitudinal samples, technical triplicates, and paired CD4+ and CD8+ T-cell subsets that had been sorted. The paper as a whole reports these results and caveats: TCR clonal expansion was highest in HAM/TSP patients and lowest in MS patients, with MS patients falling below even healthy controls. Expanded clones from different subjects shared no identical CDR3 amino acid sequences, which suggests that TCR-beta repertoires were private in all groups.

Looking up the germline V gene yields CDR1 SQVTM and CDR2 ANQGSEA. Its CDR3 holds 12 amino acids, cysteine through phenylalanine. Just the 36-base CDR3 DNA is kept, in frame starting at base 1. V and J are trimmed by 6 bases and 6 bases, and the gene matches miss 4 bases of the junction. This clonotype was counted ten times or more. Its antigen is currently not known. Per-base quality was not reported, and no clone a single base away is much larger than it. cDNA was synthesized by template-switch 5'RACE using a primer carrying a 10-nucleotide random unique molecular identifier by which each TCR transcript was tagged. Over 190 million TCR-beta sequences, covering 15-18 subjects, were produced in each sequencing run. The RNeasy kit was used for extraction of total RNA. The KAPA Real-time Library Amplification kit was used to amplify TCR-beta VDJ regions with primers targeting the TCR constant region and the 5'RACE anchor. A first PCR added sample indexes and Illumina adaptors, after which a second PCR increased the library yield. After Ampure bead purification, the TCR product of roughly 650 bp was size-selected on a 2% E-gel SizeSelection system. Before pooling, library quality was checked on a Bioanalyzer, concentration was measured with Qubit, and libraries were quantified with the Kapa Library Quantification kit. An Illumina HiSeq 2500 was used to sequence the libraries paired-end at 2 x 150 bp. To increase sequence diversity, roughly 24-30% phiX was spiked into each library pool. Per the authors' processing: The UMI-based MiGEC pipeline processed quality-filtered reads and removed over 80% of raw TCR sequences during error correction. VDJ genes were aligned to IMGT germline references, and clonotypes were defined by unique CDR3 amino acid sequence plus V-J genes. VDJtools evaluated clonal expansion, Shannon diversity and CDR3 relatedness (CalcPairwiseDistances, ClusterSamples); CLCbio workbench built phylogenetic trees. A clone was classed as expanded if it had 8 or more unique UMIs, a cutoff based on coefficient-of-variation modelling across technical triplicates. Clones were called with MiXCR by TCRdb after fastp trimmed the public reads at Q25, and only in-frame beta chains were retained. Each entry merges the rows of one CDR3 protein and shows their most common DNA and genes. The V and J calls shown here were made by TCRdb, not taken from the authors' results. Present in this sample are roughly 80,000 distinct CDR3 sequences, around 10% of which were seen just once. About 1.8% of the sample lies in the top ten.

Healthy controls were blood bank volunteers in Maryland, USA. For the unsorted PBMC libraries, 2 million PBMCs were stored in RNAlater at -80 degrees C until RNA extraction and were used to generate the libraries. Peripheral blood was subjected to Ficoll-Hypaque density gradient centrifugation to isolate PBMCs, which were then cryopreserved in liquid nitrogen. Sequencing input: PBMCs. The sequence derives from a man aged 35 to 55 in good health. This chain is built from TRBV29-1 and TRBJ2-2, and TRBD1 matches 7 of the central bases. CDR3 sequence: CSVAGQAGELFF. In nucleotides, the sequence is TGCAGCGTGGCTGGACAGGCCGGGGAGCTGTTTTTT.